A selection of T cell receptor beta chains follows, all from one sample in a study of vaccination effects on CD4 cells after COVID-19. The assay was immunoSEQ multiplex PCR, and TCRdb's table has in-frame clones only and misses some. The sample carries under 35,000 clones, roughly 71% recorded once. Their specific antigens are unknown. The material sequenced was CD4+ T cells from PBMCs cultured with HCoV-NL63 spike peptides, taken after COVID-19 vaccination. These receptor sequences come from a human donor who received a COVID-19 vaccine. Each CDR3 is given with its conserved first and last residue. Fields, in order: J gene, V gene, clone size, CDR3 length, D gene, CDR3 DNA, CDR3 protein. D genes are given only for firm matches. A row's size may be missing; if present it is once, few, many or a size class.

J gene: TRBJ1-6; V gene: TRBV3-1/TRBV3-2; clone size: -; CDR3 length: 14; D gene: -; CDR3 DNA: TGTGCCAGCAGCCAAAACTGGGGGGTTTCACCCCTCCACTTT; CDR3 protein: CASSQNWGVSPLHF
J gene: TRBJ2-3; V gene: TRBV6-6; clone size: -; CDR3 length: 14; D gene: -; CDR3 DNA: TGTGCCAGCAGTTACACCAGGGGTGGAGATACGCAGTATTTT; CDR3 protein: CASSYTRGGDTQYF
J gene: TRBJ2-3; V gene: TRBV3-1/TRBV3-2; clone size: -; CDR3 length: 18; D gene: TRBD2; CDR3 DNA: TGTGCCAGCAGCCTTTTTGCAGGCGGGAGGGCAAACACAGATACGCAGTATTTT; CDR3 protein: CASSLFAGGRANTDTQYF
J gene: TRBJ2-3; V gene: TRBV6-5; clone size: -; CDR3 length: 15; D gene: TRBD2; CDR3 DNA: TGTGCCAGCAGTTACCTAGCGGGAACCACAGATACGCAGTATTTT; CDR3 protein: CASSYLAGTTDTQYF
J gene: TRBJ2-1; V gene: TRBV24-1; clone size: -; CDR3 length: 16; D gene: TRBD1; CDR3 DNA: TGTGCCACCAGTGGTCGGGGACAGGGAGTGGACAATGAGCAGTTCTTC; CDR3 protein: CATSGRGQGVDNEQFF
J gene: TRBJ2-2; V gene: TRBV7-9; clone size: -; CDR3 length: 16; D gene: -; CDR3 DNA: TGTGCCAGCAGCTTAGTCTCAGGGGTTGGTACCGGGGAGCTGTTTTTT; CDR3 protein: CASSLVSGVGTGELFF
J gene: TRBJ2-5; V gene: TRBV11-1; clone size: -; CDR3 length: 15; D gene: TRBD2; CDR3 DNA: TGTGCCAGCAGCTTCGGGACTAGCGGGAAAGAGACCCAGTACTTC; CDR3 protein: CASSFGTSGKETQYF
J gene: TRBJ1-2; V gene: TRBV30; clone size: -; CDR3 length: 14; D gene: -; CDR3 DNA: TGTGCCCTGCCCCGCGGCGCTTCTAACTATGGCTACACCTTC; CDR3 protein: CALPRGASNYGYTF
J gene: TRBJ2-3; V gene: TRBV15; clone size: -; CDR3 length: 14; D gene: TRBD1; CDR3 DNA: TGTGCCACCAGCAGAGACAGGGGGCGAGATACGCAGTATTTT; CDR3 protein: CATSRDRGRDTQYF
J gene: TRBJ2-2; V gene: TRBV19; clone size: -; CDR3 length: 16; D gene: TRBD1; CDR3 DNA: TGTGCCAGTAGTATAGCGGGACAGGGAAGTTCCGGGGAGCTGTTTTTT; CDR3 protein: CASSIAGQGSSGELFF
J gene: TRBJ1-2; V gene: TRBV2; clone size: few; CDR3 length: 13; D gene: TRBD1; CDR3 DNA: TGTGCCAGCAGCCCATACGGGACAGATGGCTACACCTTC; CDR3 protein: CASSPYGTDGYTF
J gene: TRBJ1-1; V gene: TRBV7-9; clone size: -; CDR3 length: 15; D gene: -; CDR3 DNA: TGTGCCAGCAGCTTAGCCAGGGTGGGGGGAACTGAAGCTTTCTTT; CDR3 protein: CASSLARVGGTEAFF
J gene: TRBJ1-6; V gene: TRBV6-5; clone size: -; CDR3 length: 15; D gene: -; CDR3 DNA: TGTGCCAGCAGAGACAACACCTTTTATAATTCACCCCTCCACTTT; CDR3 protein: CASRDNTFYNSPLHF
J gene: TRBJ2-1; V gene: TRBV6-5; clone size: -; CDR3 length: 13; D gene: -; CDR3 DNA: TGTGCCAGCACCCTGAGGGAGGAGTATGAGCAGTTCTTC; CDR3 protein: CASTLREEYEQFF
J gene: TRBJ1-1; V gene: TRBV7-8; clone size: -; CDR3 length: 14; D gene: -; CDR3 DNA: TGTGCCAGCAGCTCATCTCTTGCCTGGGTTGAAGCTTTCTTT; CDR3 protein: CASSSSLAWVEAFF
J gene: TRBJ2-2; V gene: TRBV25-1; clone size: once; CDR3 length: 14; D gene: -; CDR3 DNA: TGTGCCAGCAAAGCGGACTCGAACACCGGGGAGCTGTTTTTT; CDR3 protein: CASKADSNTGELFF
J gene: TRBJ2-2; V gene: TRBV4-2; clone size: -; CDR3 length: 16; D gene: -; CDR3 DNA: TGTGCCAGCAGCCCACAGGATGGGAGTCGGGCCGGGGAGCTGTTTTTT; CDR3 protein: CASSPQDGSRAGELFF
J gene: TRBJ2-4; V gene: TRBV29-1; clone size: -; CDR3 length: 16; D gene: TRBD1; CDR3 DNA: TGCAGCGTAAGGGACAGTATCCTACTAGCCAAAAACATTCAGTACTTC; CDR3 protein: CSVRDSILLAKNIQYF
J gene: TRBJ2-1; V gene: TRBV3-1/TRBV3-2; clone size: -; CDR3 length: 16; D gene: -; CDR3 DNA: TGTGCCAGCAGCCGATCGGACTCCGCTTTGGCCAATGAGCAGTTCTTC; CDR3 protein: CASSRSDSALANEQFF
J gene: TRBJ2-7; V gene: TRBV4-2; clone size: -; CDR3 length: 15; D gene: TRBD1; CDR3 DNA: TGTGCCAGCAGCCTGAGGGGGACAGATGACTACGAGCAGTACTTC; CDR3 protein: CASSLRGTDDYEQYF
J gene: TRBJ1-2; V gene: TRBV11-2; clone size: few; CDR3 length: 12; D gene: -; CDR3 DNA: TGTGCCAGCAGCCAGGGACATCCTGGCTACACCTTC; CDR3 protein: CASSQGHPGYTF
J gene: TRBJ2-2; V gene: TRBV24-1; clone size: -; CDR3 length: 17; D gene: TRBD1; CDR3 DNA: TGTGCCACCAGTGATTCTAAGCAGGGGGCATACACCGGGGAGCTGTTTTTT; CDR3 protein: CATSDSKQGAYTGELFF
J gene: TRBJ2-5; V gene: TRBV27; clone size: -; CDR3 length: 15; D gene: -; CDR3 DNA: TGTGCCAGCGGGCGGCCTAATGGGGCTGAGGAGACCCAGTACTTC; CDR3 protein: CASGRPNGAEETQYF
J gene: TRBJ1-3; V gene: TRBV5-6; clone size: -; CDR3 length: 15; D gene: -; CDR3 DNA: TGTGCCAGCAGCTTGGGTTGGGGGCCAGGAAACACCATATATTTT; CDR3 protein: CASSLGWGPGNTIYF
J gene: TRBJ1-6; V gene: TRBV29-1; clone size: -; CDR3 length: 13; D gene: TRBD1; CDR3 DNA: TGCAGCGTTCGAGACAGGGGTAATTCACCCCTCCACTTT; CDR3 protein: CSVRDRGNSPLHF
J gene: TRBJ1-2; V gene: TRBV2; clone size: few; CDR3 length: 14; D gene: TRBD1; CDR3 DNA: TGTGCCAGCAGTGAAGACAGGGGCCTATATGGCTACACCTTC; CDR3 protein: CASSEDRGLYGYTF
J gene: TRBJ2-7; V gene: TRBV6-5; clone size: -; CDR3 length: 15; D gene: TRBD2; CDR3 DNA: TGTGCCAGCGGGGCCGGGGGGATTGGCTCCTACGAGCAGTACTTC; CDR3 protein: CASGAGGIGSYEQYF
J gene: TRBJ2-5; V gene: TRBV6-5; clone size: -; CDR3 length: 13; D gene: TRBD2; CDR3 DNA: TGTGCCAGCTCAATAGCGGGGGTAGAGACCCAGTACTTC; CDR3 protein: CASSIAGVETQYF
J gene: TRBJ2-5; V gene: TRBV5-1; clone size: few; CDR3 length: 12; D gene: -; CDR3 DNA: TGCGCCAGCGAAGGGTCGCAAGAGACCCAGTACTTC; CDR3 protein: CASEGSQETQYF
J gene: TRBJ2-7; V gene: TRBV3-1/TRBV3-2; clone size: -; CDR3 length: 15; D gene: TRBD2; CDR3 DNA: TGTGCCAGCAGCCCCGGGACTAGTTTCCCCTACGAGCAGTACTTC; CDR3 protein: CASSPGTSFPYEQYF
J gene: TRBJ2-7; V gene: TRBV5-8; clone size: -; CDR3 length: 15; D gene: TRBD2; CDR3 DNA: TGTGCCAGCAGCTTGAAGAGGACTAGAGGTAACGAGCAGTACTTC; CDR3 protein: CASSLKRTRGNEQYF
J gene: TRBJ2-2; V gene: TRBV7-2; clone size: medium-sized; CDR3 length: 16; D gene: TRBD1; CDR3 DNA: TGTGCCAGCAGCTTAGGGGGACAGGGGGCCATCGGGGAGCTGTTTTTT; CDR3 protein: CASSLGGQGAIGELFF
J gene: TRBJ2-3; V gene: TRBV7-8; clone size: -; CDR3 length: 15; D gene: -; CDR3 DNA: TGTGCCAGCAGTCATTGGACCCTGAGCACAGATACGCAGTATTTT; CDR3 protein: CASSHWTLSTDTQYF
J gene: TRBJ1-5; V gene: TRBV20-1; clone size: -; CDR3 length: 13; D gene: -; CDR3 DNA: TGCAGTGCTAGTATAGGGACCAATCAGCCCCAGCATTTT; CDR3 protein: CSASIGTNQPQHF
J gene: TRBJ2-3; V gene: TRBV6-5; clone size: once; CDR3 length: 15; D gene: TRBD1; CDR3 DNA: TGTGCCAGCAGCCGCATCCGACAGGGAACAGATACGCAGTATTTT; CDR3 protein: CASSRIRQGTDTQYF
J gene: TRBJ2-1; V gene: TRBV5-1; clone size: -; CDR3 length: 15; D gene: -; CDR3 DNA: TGCGCCAGCAGCCTCCGGGCCCAACGTAACAATGAGCAGTTCTTC; CDR3 protein: CASSLRAQRNNEQFF
J gene: TRBJ2-2; V gene: TRBV6-6; clone size: -; CDR3 length: 15; D gene: -; CDR3 DNA: TGTGCCAGCAGTTACCCCCTAGCCGACACCGGGGAGCTGTTTTTT; CDR3 protein: CASSYPLADTGELFF
J gene: TRBJ2-5; V gene: TRBV24-1; clone size: -; CDR3 length: 13; D gene: -; CDR3 DNA: TGTGCCACCAGTGATGGGTCGGGGAGGACCCAGTACTTC; CDR3 protein: CATSDGSGRTQYF
J gene: TRBJ2-4; V gene: TRBV29-1; clone size: -; CDR3 length: 12; D gene: -; CDR3 DNA: TGCAGCGTTGAGGTCCGGCGGGACATTCAGTACTTC; CDR3 protein: CSVEVRRDIQYF
J gene: TRBJ2-7; V gene: TRBV29-1; clone size: -; CDR3 length: 14; D gene: TRBD2; CDR3 DNA: TGCAGCGTTGCCCCGCGACTAGCGGGGTACGAGCAGTACTTC; CDR3 protein: CSVAPRLAGYEQYF
J gene: TRBJ2-4; V gene: TRBV6-5; clone size: once; CDR3 length: 15; D gene: TRBD1; CDR3 DNA: TGTGCCACGGCCCCAGGGGGCTCTGCCAAAAACATTCAGTACTTC; CDR3 protein: CATAPGGSAKNIQYF
J gene: TRBJ2-7; V gene: TRBV27; clone size: -; CDR3 length: 13; D gene: TRBD1; CDR3 DNA: TGTGCCAGCACCCCCCAGGGGGCCTACGAGCAGTACTTC; CDR3 protein: CASTPQGAYEQYF